The sequence of this TCR beta chain was determined in a study of monozygotic twins with inflammatory bowel disease. Findings and limits, study-wide: Results did not support any single strong IBD-associated signal or clonotype. Researchers were unable to tell different T cell subtypes apart.

Comments on this clonotype: Its antigen is still unknown.

Two nested PCRs, run for around 15 and 9 cycles, were applied to TCRalpha and TCRbeta cDNA. After re-calling the 5' RACE reads, TCRdb lists one entry per CDR3 protein, DNA absent. There are about 150,000 distinct CDR3 sequences in the sample, with 1% to 1.5% held by the top ten. Germline CDR1 and CDR2: SGDLS and YYNGEE. This CDR3 region has 17 residues. The clonotype originates from a human donor with ulcerative colitis or Crohn's disease, or a healthy co-twin of an affected twin (not recorded which). V is TRBV9 and J is TRBJ2-1; no DNA is available, so the TRBD2 call from TCRdb remains unchecked. The sequencing input was blood. The chain's CDR3 is CASSVVGGRGSYNEQFF.